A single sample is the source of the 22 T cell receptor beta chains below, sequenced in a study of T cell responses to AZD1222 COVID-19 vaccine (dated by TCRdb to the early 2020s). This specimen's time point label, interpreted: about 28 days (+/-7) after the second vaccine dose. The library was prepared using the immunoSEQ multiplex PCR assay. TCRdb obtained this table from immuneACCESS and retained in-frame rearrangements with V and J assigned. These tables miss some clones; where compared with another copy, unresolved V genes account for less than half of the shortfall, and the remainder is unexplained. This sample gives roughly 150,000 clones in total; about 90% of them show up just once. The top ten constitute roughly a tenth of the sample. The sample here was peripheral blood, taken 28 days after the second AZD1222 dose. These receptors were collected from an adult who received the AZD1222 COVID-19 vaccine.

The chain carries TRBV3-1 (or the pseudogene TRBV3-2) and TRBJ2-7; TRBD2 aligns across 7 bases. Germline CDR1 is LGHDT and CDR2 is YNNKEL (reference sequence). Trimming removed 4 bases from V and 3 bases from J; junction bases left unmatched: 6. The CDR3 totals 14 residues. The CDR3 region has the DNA TGTGCCAGCAGCCCGTCGACTAGCAGCTACGAGCAGTACTTC. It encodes CASSPSTSSYEQYF.

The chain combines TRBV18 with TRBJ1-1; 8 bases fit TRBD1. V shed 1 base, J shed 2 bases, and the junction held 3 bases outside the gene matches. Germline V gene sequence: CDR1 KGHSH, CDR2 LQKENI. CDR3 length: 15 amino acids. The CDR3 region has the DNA TGTGCCAGCTCACCACGCCAGGGGGCAAACACTGAAGCTTTCTTT. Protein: CASSPRQGANTEAFF.

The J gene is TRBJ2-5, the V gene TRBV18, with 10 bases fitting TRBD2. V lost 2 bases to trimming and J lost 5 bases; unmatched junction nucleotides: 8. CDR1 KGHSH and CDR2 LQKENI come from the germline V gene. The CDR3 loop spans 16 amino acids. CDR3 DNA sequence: TGTGCCAGCTCACCAATGGGTAGCGGGAGGTCTGAGACCCAGTACTTC. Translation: CASSPMGSGRSETQYF.

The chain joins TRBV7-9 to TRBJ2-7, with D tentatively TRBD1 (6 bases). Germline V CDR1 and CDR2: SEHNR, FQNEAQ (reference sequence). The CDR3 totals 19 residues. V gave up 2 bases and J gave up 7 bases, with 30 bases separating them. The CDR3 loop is CASSLIRVGFGTPRREQYF. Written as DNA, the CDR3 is TGTGCCAGCAGCTTAATTAGGGTGGGTTTTGGGACACCAAGGAGGGAGCAGTACTTC.

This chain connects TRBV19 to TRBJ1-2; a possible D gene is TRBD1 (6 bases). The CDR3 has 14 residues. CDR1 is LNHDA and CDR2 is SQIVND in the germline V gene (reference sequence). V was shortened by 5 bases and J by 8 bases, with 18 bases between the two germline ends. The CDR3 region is CASSSNDRTLGYTF. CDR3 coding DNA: TGTGCCAGTAGTTCCAATGACAGGACGCTAGGCTACACCTTC.

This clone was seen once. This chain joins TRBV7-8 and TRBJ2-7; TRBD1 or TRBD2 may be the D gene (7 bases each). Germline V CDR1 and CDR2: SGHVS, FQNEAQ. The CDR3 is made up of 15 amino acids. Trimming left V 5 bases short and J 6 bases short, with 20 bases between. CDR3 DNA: TGTGCCAGCAGCCCGGGCAGGGGGGGGCTAGTCGAGCAGTACTTC. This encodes CASSPGRGGLVEQYF. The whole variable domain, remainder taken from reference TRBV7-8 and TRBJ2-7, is GAGVSQSPRYKVAKRGQDVALRCDPISGHVSLFWYQQALGQGPEFLTYFQNEAQLDKSGLPSDRFFAERPEGSVSTLKIQRTQQEDSAVYLCASSPGRGGLVEQYFGPGTRLTVT.

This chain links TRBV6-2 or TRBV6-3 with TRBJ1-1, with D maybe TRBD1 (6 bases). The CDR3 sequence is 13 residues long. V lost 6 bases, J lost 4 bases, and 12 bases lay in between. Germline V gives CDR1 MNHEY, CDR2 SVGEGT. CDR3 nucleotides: TGTGCCAGCAGCACTACAGGGCGCACTGAAGCTTTCTTT. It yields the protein CASSTTGRTEAFF.

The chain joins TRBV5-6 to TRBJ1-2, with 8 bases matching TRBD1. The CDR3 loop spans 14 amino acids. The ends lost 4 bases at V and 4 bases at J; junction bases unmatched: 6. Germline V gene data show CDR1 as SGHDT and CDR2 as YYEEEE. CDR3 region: CASSDRGRGYGYTF. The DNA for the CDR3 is TGTGCCAGCAGCGACAGGGGAAGGGGCTATGGCTACACCTTC.

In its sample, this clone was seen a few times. The chain's CDR3 is CASSPGGGTTSTDTQYF. The DNA of the CDR3 is TGTGCCAGCAGTCCCGGTGGGGGGACAACTAGCACAGATACGCAGTATTTT. The rearrangement joins TRBV6-2 or TRBV6-3 to TRBJ2-3; D might be TRBD1 or TRBD2, each matching 6 bases. The ends were cut back, 5 bases at V and 0 bases at J, with 18 bases in the middle. Germline V gives CDR1 MNHEY, CDR2 SVGEGT. This CDR3 comprises 17 residues.

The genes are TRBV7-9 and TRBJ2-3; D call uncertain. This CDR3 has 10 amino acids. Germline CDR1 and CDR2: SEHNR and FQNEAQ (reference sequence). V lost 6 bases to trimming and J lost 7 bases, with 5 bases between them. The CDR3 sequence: CASSSNTQYF. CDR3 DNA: TGTGCCAGCAGTTCTAATACGCAGTATTTT.

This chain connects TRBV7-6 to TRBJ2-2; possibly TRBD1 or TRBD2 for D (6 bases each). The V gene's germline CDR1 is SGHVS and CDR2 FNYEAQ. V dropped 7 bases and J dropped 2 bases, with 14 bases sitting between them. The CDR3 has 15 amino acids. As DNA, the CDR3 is TGTGCCAGCAAGGGGGGATGGGCCAACACCGGGGAGCTGTTTTTT. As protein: CASKGGWANTGELFF. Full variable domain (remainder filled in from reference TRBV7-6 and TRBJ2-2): GAGVSQSPRYKVTKRGQDVALRCDPISGHVSLYWYRQALGQGPEFLTYFNYEAQQDKSGLPNDRFSAERPEGSISTLTIQRTEQRDSAMYRCASKGGWANTGELFFGEGSRLTVL.

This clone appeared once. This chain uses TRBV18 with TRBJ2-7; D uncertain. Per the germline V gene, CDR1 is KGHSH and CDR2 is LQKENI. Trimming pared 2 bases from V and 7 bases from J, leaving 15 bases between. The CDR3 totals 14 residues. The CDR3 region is CASSPMDSPWEQYF. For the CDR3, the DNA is TGTGCCAGCTCACCAATGGATTCACCCTGGGAGCAGTACTTC.

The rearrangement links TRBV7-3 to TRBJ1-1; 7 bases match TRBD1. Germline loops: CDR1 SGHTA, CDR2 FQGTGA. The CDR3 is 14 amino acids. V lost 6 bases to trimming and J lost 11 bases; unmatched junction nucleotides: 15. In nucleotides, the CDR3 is TGTGCCAGCAGTAGTACGACCATACAGGGGTTGGCTTTCTTT. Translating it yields CASSSTTIQGLAFF.

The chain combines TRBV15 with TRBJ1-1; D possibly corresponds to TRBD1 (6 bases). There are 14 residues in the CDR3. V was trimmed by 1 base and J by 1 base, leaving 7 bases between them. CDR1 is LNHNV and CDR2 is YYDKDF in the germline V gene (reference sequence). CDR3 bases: TGTGCCACCAGCAGAGGACAGGCGAACACTGAAGCTTTCTTT. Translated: CATSRGQANTEAFF.

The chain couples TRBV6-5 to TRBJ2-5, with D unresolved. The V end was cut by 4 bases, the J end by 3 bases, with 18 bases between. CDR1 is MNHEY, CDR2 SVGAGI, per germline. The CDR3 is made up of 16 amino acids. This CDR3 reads CASSFRPAGVEETQYF. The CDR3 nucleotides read TGTGCCAGCAGTTTCAGGCCAGCAGGCGTTGAAGAGACCCAGTACTTC.

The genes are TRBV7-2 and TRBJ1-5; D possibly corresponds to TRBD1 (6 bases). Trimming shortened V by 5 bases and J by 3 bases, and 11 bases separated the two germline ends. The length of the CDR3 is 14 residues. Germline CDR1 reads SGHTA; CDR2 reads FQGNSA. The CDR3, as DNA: TGTGCCAGCAGCCCTCAGGGGTACAATCAGCCCCAGCATTTT. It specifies CASSPQGYNQPQHF.

The CDR3 loop reads CASSWGVYGYTF. For the CDR3, the DNA is TGTGCCAGCAGTTGGGGGGTCTATGGCTACACCTTC. This chain uses TRBV28 with TRBJ1-2; TRBD1 might be the D (5 bases). The CDR3 totals 12 residues. Germline V gene sequence: CDR1 MDHEN, CDR2 SYDVKM. Trimming removed 4 bases at V and 4 bases at J, with 7 bases between.

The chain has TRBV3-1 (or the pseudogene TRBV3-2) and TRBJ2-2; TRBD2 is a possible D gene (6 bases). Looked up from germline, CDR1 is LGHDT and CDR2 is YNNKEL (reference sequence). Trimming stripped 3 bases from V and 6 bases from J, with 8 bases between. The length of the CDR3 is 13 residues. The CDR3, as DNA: TGTGCCAGCAGCCATCTAGCGTCCGGGGAGCTGTTTTTT. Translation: CASSHLASGELFF.

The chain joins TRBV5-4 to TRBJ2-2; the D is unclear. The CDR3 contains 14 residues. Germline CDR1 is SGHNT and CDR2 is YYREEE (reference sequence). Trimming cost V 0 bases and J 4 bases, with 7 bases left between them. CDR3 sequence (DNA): TGTGCCAGCAGCTTGGTTGGTTCCACCGGGGAGCTGTTTTTT. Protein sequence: CASSLVGSTGELFF. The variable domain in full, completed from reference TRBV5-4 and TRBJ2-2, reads ETGVTQSPTHLIKTRGQQVTLRCSSQSGHNTVSWYQQALGQGPQFIFQYYREEENGRGNFPPRFSGLQFPNYSSELNVNALELDDSALYLCASSLVGSTGELFFGEGSRLTVL.

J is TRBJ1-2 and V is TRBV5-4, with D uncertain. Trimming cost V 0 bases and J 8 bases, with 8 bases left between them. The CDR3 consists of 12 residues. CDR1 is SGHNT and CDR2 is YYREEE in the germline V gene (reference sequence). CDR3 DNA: TGTGCCAGCAGCTTGGCGGATGGCGGCTACACCTTC. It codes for CASSLADGGYTF.

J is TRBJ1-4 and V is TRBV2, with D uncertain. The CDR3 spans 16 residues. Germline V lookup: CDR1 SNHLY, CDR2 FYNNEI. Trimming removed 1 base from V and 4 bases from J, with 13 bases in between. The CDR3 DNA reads TGTGCCAGCAGTGAAGGACCCCTTTCCCTTAATGAAAAACTGTTTTTT. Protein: CASSEGPLSLNEKLFF.

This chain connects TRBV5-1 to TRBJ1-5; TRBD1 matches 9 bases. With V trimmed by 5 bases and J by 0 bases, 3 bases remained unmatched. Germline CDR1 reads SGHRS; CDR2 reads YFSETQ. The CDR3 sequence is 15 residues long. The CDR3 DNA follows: TGCGCCAGCAGTCAACAGGGGGCTAGCAATCAGCCCCAGCATTTT. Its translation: CASSQQGASNQPQHF.